This TCR beta chain was profiled in a study of shared clonotypes between healthy human individuals. In the study overall: Three plates each covered CD4 naive and memory; CD8 naive two, CD8 memory one.

A word on this clone: Its antigen is not identified.

Broader study findings: Against clonotypes common to all four donors, non-shared ones had lower generation probabilities.

V lost 1 base, J lost 8 bases, and 11 bases stayed unmatched. The CDR3 has 17 amino acids. Germline CDR1 KGHSH, CDR2 LQKENI. Each subset's genomic DNA was split evenly across several immunoSEQ plates. Data came from immunoSEQ multiplex PCR; TCRdb stores just in-frame clones and leaves some out. The sample lists some 2,500,000 clones; more than 85% were seen once. This chain links TRBV18 with TRBJ2-3, with 11 bases fitting TRBD1. The sample was naive CD4+ T cells from PBMCs. Stated subset: CD45RA+ positively selected. This receptor was obtained from a man younger than 35 in good health. Some clones in this sample may be carry-over from other donors' samples. CDR3 in amino acids: CASSPLRDRGRSGTQYF. The CDR3 nucleotides are TGTGCCAGCTCACCACTCCGGGACAGGGGGAGGTCCGGTACGCAGTATTTT.